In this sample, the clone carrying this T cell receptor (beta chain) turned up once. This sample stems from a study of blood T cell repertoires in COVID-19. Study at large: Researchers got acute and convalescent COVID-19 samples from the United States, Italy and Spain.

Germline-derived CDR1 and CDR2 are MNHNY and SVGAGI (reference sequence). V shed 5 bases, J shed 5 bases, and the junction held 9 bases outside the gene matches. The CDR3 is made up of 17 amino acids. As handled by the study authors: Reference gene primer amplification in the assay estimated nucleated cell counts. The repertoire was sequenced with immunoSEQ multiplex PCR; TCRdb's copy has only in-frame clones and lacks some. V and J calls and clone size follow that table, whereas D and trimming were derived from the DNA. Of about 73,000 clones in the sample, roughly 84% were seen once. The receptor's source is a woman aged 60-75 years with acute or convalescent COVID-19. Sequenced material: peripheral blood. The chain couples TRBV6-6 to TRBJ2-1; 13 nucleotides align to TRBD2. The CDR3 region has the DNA TGTGCCAGCAGTCTGGGACTTACTAGCGGGGGGGACAATGAGCAGTTCTTC. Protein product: CASSLGLTSGGDNEQFF.